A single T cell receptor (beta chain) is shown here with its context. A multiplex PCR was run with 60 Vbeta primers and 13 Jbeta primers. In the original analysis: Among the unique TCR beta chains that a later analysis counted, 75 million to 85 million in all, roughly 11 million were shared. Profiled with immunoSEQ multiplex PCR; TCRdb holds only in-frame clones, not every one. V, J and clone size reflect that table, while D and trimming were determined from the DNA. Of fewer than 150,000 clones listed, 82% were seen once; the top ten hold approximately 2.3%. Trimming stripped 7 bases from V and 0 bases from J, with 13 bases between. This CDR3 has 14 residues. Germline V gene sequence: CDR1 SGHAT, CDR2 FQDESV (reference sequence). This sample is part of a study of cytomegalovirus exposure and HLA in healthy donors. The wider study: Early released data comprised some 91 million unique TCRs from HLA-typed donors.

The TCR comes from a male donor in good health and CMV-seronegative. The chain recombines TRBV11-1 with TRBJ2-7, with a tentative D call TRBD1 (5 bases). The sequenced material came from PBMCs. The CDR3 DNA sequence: TGTGCCAGCAACACAGGCGATAGCTCCTACGAGCAGTACTTC. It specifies CASNTGDSSYEQYF.